The T cell receptor (beta chain) under discussion was sequenced for a study of blood T cell repertoires in COVID-19. Study-level background: Researchers got acute and convalescent COVID-19 samples from the United States, Italy and Spain. From T cells, B-cell-depleted T cells, or PBMCs came the material, which was cDNA or gDNA.

Germline CDR1 reads MNHEY; CDR2 reads SVGAGI. Trimming at V came to 5 bases and at J to 10 bases, leaving 6 bases not matched to a gene. The CDR3 is made up of 12 amino acids. Authors' data handling: How many nucleated cells were present was estimated from reference gene primer amplification. TCRdb's copy holds only in-frame clones and misses some; the assay was immunoSEQ multiplex PCR. The DNA gave D and trimming, while V, J and clone size come from that table. The data contain more than 100,000 clones, approximately 89% of them singletons. This TCR came from a woman at least 80 years old in a cohort sampled during active COVID-19. The rearrangement joins TRBV6-5 to TRBJ2-3; the match to TRBD2 covers 7 bases. Sequenced input: peripheral blood. The CDR3 loop reads CASSPERDPQYF. The CDR3 coding sequence is TGTGCCAGCAGTCCTGAGCGGGACCCGCAGTATTTT.